These 27 T cell receptor beta chains were sequenced from one sample in a study of CD8 T cells in Susac syndrome. With random hexamers, roughly 0.45 to 1 ug RNA was reverse transcribed. TCRdb reprocessed the immunoSEQ multiplex PCR reads via MiXCR and lists one record per CDR3 protein. The sample carries some 120,000 distinct CDR3 sequences, around 94% recorded once. Sequencing was performed on CD4+ T cells from PBMCs. The receptors originated from a human donor in good health.

The CDR3 is CASSQESLRSSGANVLTF. The CDR3 DNA sequence: TGCGCCAGCAGCCAAGAATCTTTGCGGTCCTCTGGGGCCAACGTCCTGACTTTC. The chain joins TRBV4-3 to TRBJ2-6; D is undetermined. Trimming removed 0 bases from V and 0 bases from J, with 12 bases in between. The germline V gene encodes CDR1 LGHNA and CDR2 YSLEER. There are 18 residues in the CDR3.

The chain has TRBV3-1 and TRBJ2-1; 12 nucleotides agree with TRBD2. The V segment lost 0 bases and the J segment 8 bases; nucleotides outside the gene matches: 8. The CDR3 covers 17 residues. CDR1 LGHDT and CDR2 YNNKEL come from the germline V gene (reference sequence). The CDR3 is CASSQDLGTSGRDEQFF. CDR3 coding DNA: TGTGCCAGCAGCCAAGATCTTGGGACTAGCGGGCGGGATGAGCAGTTCTTC.

The J gene is TRBJ2-7, the V gene TRBV7-9; 13 bases fit TRBD2. V was clipped by 5 bases and J by 7 bases; unmatched bases: 8. Per germline, CDR1 SEHNR and CDR2 FQNEAQ (reference sequence). The CDR3 runs 15 residues. DNA of the CDR3: TGTGCCAGCAGCCGCGGACTAGCGGGAGTTCGGGAGCAGTACTTC. Translated: CASSRGLAGVREQYF.

The chain carries TRBV14 and TRBJ2-1; 12 bases map to TRBD2. The CDR3 extends over 16 amino acids. The V gene end was trimmed by 2 bases and the J gene end by 6 bases; junction bases not matched to a gene: 5. Germline loops: CDR1 SGHDN, CDR2 FVKESK. CDR3: CASSQLAGGPVNEQFF. In DNA form, the CDR3 reads TGTGCCAGCAGCCAACTAGCGGGAGGGCCTGTCAATGAGCAGTTCTTC.

The rearrangement links TRBV18 to TRBJ2-5, with D uncertain. Germline V gene lookup returns CDR1 KGHSH and CDR2 LQKENI. There are 17 residues in the CDR3. The germline V and J ends were trimmed by 0 bases and 1 base, with 15 bases remaining between them. The CDR3 region is CASSPPIRTITQETQYF. The DNA of the CDR3 is TGTGCCAGCTCACCACCGATAAGAACTATCACCCAAGAGACCCAGTACTTC. Together with reference TRBV18 and TRBJ2-5, the CDR3 gives the full variable domain: NAGVMQNPRHLVRRRGQEARLRCSPMKGHSHVYWYRQLPEEGLKFMVYLQKENIIDESGMPKERFSAEFPKEGPSILRIQQVVRGDSAAYFCASSPPIRTITQETQYFGPGTRLLVL.

The genes are TRBV5-1 and TRBJ2-5; D uncertain. This CDR3 is built from 13 residues. The germline V gene encodes CDR1 SGHRS and CDR2 YFSETQ. Trimming stripped 4 bases from V and 2 bases from J, with 9 bases between. The CDR3 DNA is TGCGCCAGCAGCCCCTCCCCGCAAGAGACCCAGTACTTC. It yields the protein CASSPSPQETQYF.

V usage is TRBV29-1 and J usage is TRBJ2-6, with D unresolved. CDR3 length: 12 amino acids. Germline V gene data show CDR1 as SQVTM and CDR2 as ANQGSEA. The V end lost 7 bases, the J end lost 10 bases, and 14 bases lay between the germline ends. In DNA, the CDR3 is TGCAGCGCGGCCCGAGATCAAAACGTCCTGACTTTC. It translates to CSAARDQNVLTF.

V usage is TRBV29-1 and J usage is TRBJ2-2, with a possible D match to TRBD1 (6 bases). CDR1 is SQVTM, CDR2 ANQGSEA, per germline. This CDR3 spans 14 amino acids. Trimming removed 7 bases from V and 2 bases from J, with 14 bases in between. The CDR3 coding sequence is TGCAGCGCCGGCCGGGACACCAACACCGGGGAGCTGTTTTTT. Amino acids: CSAGRDTNTGELFF.

The count of this clonotype is one. V gene TRBV7-8 combines with J gene TRBJ1-1; 9 bases line up with TRBD1. From germline, CDR1 is SGHVS and CDR2 FQNEAQ. The J segment lost 11 bases and the V segment lost 5 bases, leaving 3 bases of the junction unmatched. The CDR3 covers 11 residues. DNA of the CDR3: TGTGCCAGCAGCCTGGGGACAGGGGCTTTCTTT. It yields the protein CASSLGTGAFF.

The chain carries TRBV27 and TRBJ1-1; D may be TRBD1 (6 bases). Looked up from germline, CDR1 is MNHEY and CDR2 is SMNVEV (reference sequence). This CDR3 region has 16 residues. Trimming shortened V by 5 bases and J by 6 bases, and 22 bases separated the two germline ends. The CDR3 here is CASSAQGAPLWAEAFF. Here the CDR3 DNA reads TGTGCCAGCAGTGCACAGGGCGCCCCATTATGGGCTGAAGCTTTCTTT.

V is TRBV2 and J is TRBJ1-1; D gene uncertain. The CDR3 length is 13 residues. The ends were cut back, 6 bases at V and 1 base at J, with 9 bases in the middle. Germline V lookup: CDR1 SNHLY, CDR2 FYNNEI. The chain's CDR3 is CASSGRTNTEAFF. DNA for the CDR3: TGTGCCAGCAGCGGACGGACGAACACTGAAGCTTTCTTT.

This sequence joins TRBV19 and TRBJ2-1; 10 nucleotides align to TRBD2. Germline CDR1 and CDR2: LNHDA and SQIVND (reference sequence). Trimming took 5 bases from V and 6 from J; bases not matched to a gene: 10. This CDR3 is 16 amino acids long. CDR3 DNA: TGTGCCAGTAGTCCCGAAGGAGCGGGAGGGCGCAATGAGCAGTTCTTC. This translates into CASSPEGAGGRNEQFF.

The sample holds many counts of this clonotype. V and J are TRBV7-9 and TRBJ2-3; the D is unclear. The CDR3 totals 12 residues. Germline V gene lookup returns CDR1 SEHNR and CDR2 FQNEAQ (reference sequence). V lost 2 bases, J lost 0 bases, and 0 bases lay in between. The CDR3 protein is CASSLSTDTQYF. CDR3 nucleotides: TGTGCCAGCAGCTTAAGCACAGATACGCAGTATTTT.

This chain connects TRBV6-2 or TRBV6-3 to TRBJ2-7, with 8 bases identical to TRBD1. Germline CDR1 reads MNHEY; CDR2 reads SVGEGT. The V gene end was trimmed by 5 bases and the J gene end by 4 bases; junction bases not matched to a gene: 10. The CDR3 length is 15 residues. The CDR3 sequence is CASSSRGTGRYEQYF. The CDR3 DNA sequence: TGTGCCAGCAGTAGCCGCGGGACAGGAAGGTACGAGCAGTACTTC.

The chain combines TRBV5-1 with TRBJ2-5, with 9 bases matching TRBD1. J was trimmed by 5 bases and V by 3 bases; bases with no gene match: 11. The CDR3 is made up of 16 amino acids. The germline V gene has CDR1 SGHRS and CDR2 YFSETQ. CDR3 DNA: TGCGCCAGCAGCTGGGGTCCACAGGGGGCAAGGGAGACCCAGTACTTC. Encoded protein: CASSWGPQGARETQYF.

V and J are TRBV11-2 and TRBJ2-2; no reliable D call. Between the trimmed V and J ends, which lost 1 base and 0 bases, there was a span of 9 bases. Looked up from germline, CDR1 is SGHAT and CDR2 is FQNNGV. This CDR3 is built from 16 residues. The CDR3, as DNA: TGTGCCAGCAGCTTAGTGGTCGTAGCGAACACCGGGGAGCTGTTTTTT. This gives the protein CASSLVVVANTGELFF.

This clonotype was recorded only once. The chain carries TRBV5-1 and TRBJ2-3, with 8 nucleotides matching TRBD2. V shed 3 bases and J 7 bases; nucleotides not matched to a gene: 7. The CDR3 sequence is 14 residues long. Germline V gives CDR1 SGHRS, CDR2 YFSETQ. CDR3 residues: CASSSGLERNTQYF. Written as DNA, the CDR3 is TGCGCCAGCAGCTCGGGACTAGAGAGAAATACGCAGTATTTT.

This chain connects TRBV20-1 to TRBJ2-2; 9 bases map to TRBD2. Looked up from germline, CDR1 is DFQATT and CDR2 is SNEGSKA (reference sequence). The CDR3 runs 16 residues. V gave up 6 bases and J gave up 5 bases; unmatched junction bases: 13. DNA for the CDR3: TGCAGTGCCGCGAAAATAGCGGGAGCCGGGACCGGGGAGCTGTTTTTT. It specifies CSAAKIAGAGTGELFF.

This clonotype turned up a few times. This rearrangement joins TRBV7-2 to TRBJ2-5; 10 nucleotides line up with TRBD1. V lost 4 bases and J lost 4; bases outside the gene matches: 3. CDR1 and CDR2 from the germline V gene are SGHTA and FQGNSA. This CDR3 contains 14 residues. In DNA, the CDR3 is TGTGCCAGCAGCTCGACAGGGGGCCGAGAGACCCAGTACTTC. It yields the protein CASSSTGGRETQYF.

This chain links TRBV7-9 with TRBJ2-1; 7 nucleotides line up with TRBD2. This CDR3 spans 15 amino acids. Germline trimming cut 1 base from V and 8 bases from J; bases unmatched to any gene: 8. Germline CDR1 is SEHNR and CDR2 is FQNEAQ (reference sequence). DNA for the CDR3: TGTGCCAGCAGCTTAGGTCTCGCGGGGGAGCATGAGCAGTTCTTC. It specifies CASSLGLAGEHEQFF.

This clonotype was seen just once. At one of its ends the junction is not consistent with the germline gene, which may arise from a read error. The chain joins TRBV15 to TRBJ2-2, with 8 bases identical to TRBD2. Germline V gives CDR1 LNHNV, CDR2 YYDKDF (reference sequence). This CDR3 spans 17 amino acids. Here the CDR3 reads CATSSLMKRESTGGLFF. DNA for the CDR3: TGTGCCACCAGCAGCCTCATGAAGCGGGAGAGCACCGGGGGGCTGTTTTTT. Variable domain in full (rest from reference TRBV15 and TRBJ2-2): DAMVIQNPRYQVTQFGKPVTLSCSQTLNHNVMYWYQQKSSQAPKLLFHYYDKDFNNEADTPDNFQSRRPNTSFCFLDIRSPGLGDTAMYLCATSSLMKRESTGGLFFGEGSRLTVL.

J is TRBJ2-5 and V is TRBV5-1; 14 bases match TRBD2. This CDR3 comprises 17 residues. V dropped 4 bases and J dropped 2; count of bases not matched to a gene: 7. Per the germline V gene, CDR1 is SGHRS and CDR2 is YFSETQ. The DNA of the CDR3 is TGCGCCAGCAGCAAGGGACTAGCGGGAGCTTTACAAGAGACCCAGTACTTC. It encodes CASSKGLAGALQETQYF.

J is TRBJ1-1 and V is TRBV25-1; no definite D call. The germline V gene has CDR1 MGHDK and CDR2 SYGVNS. V was trimmed by 4 bases and J by 4 bases, leaving 16 bases between them. This CDR3 region has 15 residues. The CDR3 DNA follows: TGTGCCAGCAGTGGTGGGAGAGGACGGGGCACTGAAGCTTTCTTT. It translates to CASSGGRGRGTEAFF.

The V call is TRBV2, the J call TRBJ2-7; D may be TRBD1 or TRBD2 (6 bases each). V lost 7 bases, J lost 0 bases, and 13 bases lay in between. Germline assignment: CDR1 SNHLY and CDR2 FYNNEI. This CDR3 is built from 14 residues. This CDR3 reads CASIVGGTSYEQYF. CDR3 DNA: TGTGCCAGCATCGTAGGGGGGACCTCCTACGAGCAGTACTTC.

This rearrangement joins TRBV7-2 to TRBJ2-1, with D perhaps TRBD2 (5 bases). The CDR3 is made up of 15 amino acids. V was trimmed by 5 bases and J by 0 bases, leaving 11 bases between them. Germline V CDR1 and CDR2: SGHTA, FQGNSA. The CDR3 here is CASSPDSSSYNEQFF. As DNA, the CDR3 is TGTGCCAGCAGCCCGGACTCAAGCTCCTACAATGAGCAGTTCTTC.

This clonotype was seen only once. The chain is built from TRBV13 and TRBJ1-5; D remains unclear. The CDR3 length is 12 residues. Germline V lookup: CDR1 PRHDT, CDR2 FYEKMQ (reference sequence). Trimming took off 5 bases at V and 2 bases at J, with 4 bases between the two ends. CDR3 sequence: CASSARNQPQHF. The CDR3, as DNA: TGTGCCAGCAGCGCTCGCAATCAGCCCCAGCATTTT.

The J gene is TRBJ1-2, the V gene TRBV19; 7 nucleotides match TRBD1. J was trimmed by 8 bases and V by 3 bases; bases with no gene match: 15. The CDR3 extends over 16 amino acids. Germline V CDR1 and CDR2: LNHDA, SQIVND (reference sequence). The CDR3 is CASSILDRKLSRGYTF. The CDR3 region has the DNA TGTGCCAGTAGTATTTTGGACAGGAAGTTATCCAGGGGCTACACCTTC. The full variable domain, in which reference TRBV19 and TRBJ1-2 provide the parts outside the CDR3, is DGGITQSPKYLFRKEGQNVTLSCEQNLNHDAMYWYRQDPGQGLRLIYYSQIVNDFQKGDIAEGYSVSREKKESFPLTVTSAQKNPTAFYLCASSILDRKLSRGYTFGSGTRLTVV.